This T cell receptor (beta chain) was recovered during a study of cytomegalovirus exposure and HLA in healthy donors. Study-wide results and limits: HLA alleles showed associations with 15,000 to 20,000 TCR beta sequences in a later analysis, at a 0.05 false discovery rate.

Details on this clone: What it recognizes is unknown. One end of the junction is discordant with germline, which a read error may explain.

CDR1 is SEHNR, CDR2 FQNEAQ, per germline (reference sequence). The CDR3 loop spans 17 amino acids. PCR primers comprised 60 Vbeta and 13 Jbeta primers. Clones were sequenced by immunoSEQ multiplex PCR, and TCRdb holds only the in-frame ones, with some missing. Of 97,000 or so clones in the sample, around 78% were seen once. V usage is TRBV7-9 and J usage is TRBJ2-6, with TRBD1 matching over 9 bases. The sequencing input was PBMCs. This clonotype originated in a man between 35 and 55 years old in good health and CMV-seronegative. CDR3 sequence: CSSSPDRGGRRANVLTF. The CDR3, as DNA: TGTTCCAGCAGCCCGGACAGGGGAGGCAGGAGGGCCAACGTCCTGACTTTC.